This T cell receptor beta chain was sequenced for a study of T cells in Graves' hyperthyroidism and ophthalmopathy. Study results and caveats: The model's output predicted ophthalmopathy at a median of roughly 6 months prior to onset.

Amplified TCR beta CDR3 regions derived from RNA transcripts. Carried out on the TCR CDR3, a first-round RT-PCR used the HTBI primer set. Via MiXCR, TCRdb re-called the multiplex PCR reads, giving one row per CDR3 protein. Among 490,000 or so distinct CDR3 sequences listed, roughly 21% were seen once. Germline V lookup: CDR1 SGHDT, CDR2 YYEEEE. This CDR3 has 17 amino acids. The V segment lost 0 bases and the J segment 1 base; nucleotides outside the gene matches: 8. Fresh peripheral blood, 8 to 10 ml of it, supplied the PBMCs. This clonotype was picked up a small number of times. The target antigen is unknown.

The chain recombines TRBV5-6 with TRBJ2-3, with 7 bases lining up with TRBD2. The sequence came from a man between 35 and 55 years old with Graves' ophthalmopathy. The sequenced material came from blood. CDR3 in amino acids: CASSLGGGSGGTDTQYF. In nucleotides, the CDR3 is TGTGCCAGCAGCTTGGGGGGCGGGAGTGGGGGCACAGATACGCAGTATTTT.